What follows are 27 T cell receptor beta chains derived from one specimen sequenced in a study of T cell clones after liver transplantation. Generated by immunoSEQ multiplex PCR, the TCRdb table keeps only in-frame clones and is missing some. The data show tens of thousands of clones, around four fifths seen once. Sequenced material: CD4+ T cells from blood, taken at the 22-month timepoint. The receptors originated from a human patient who received a liver transplant. The graft donor may be the source of some T cells.

The rearrangement links TRBV7-2 to TRBJ2-5; D possibly uses TRBD1 or TRBD2 (6 bases each). Germline V lookup: CDR1 SGHTA, CDR2 FQGNSA. The CDR3 loop spans 14 amino acids. V shed 5 bases and J shed 2 bases, with 12 bases lying between them. Here the CDR3 DNA reads TGTGCCAGCAGCCCCCGGGGGCCACAAGAGACCCAGTACTTC. It codes for CASSPRGPQETQYF.

The rearrangement joins TRBV7-2 to TRBJ2-7; maybe TRBD2 (5 bases). The germline V and J ends were trimmed by 1 base and 7 bases, with 8 bases remaining between them. CDR3 length equals 12 residues. The germline gives CDR1 SGHTA, CDR2 FQGNSA. CDR3 nucleotide sequence: TGTGCCAGCAGCTTAGGGACGGGAGAGCAGTACTTC. It codes for CASSLGTGEQYF.

J is TRBJ1-6 and V is TRBV15, with D perhaps TRBD1 (5 bases). Germline V gene lookup returns CDR1 LNHNV and CDR2 YYDKDF (reference sequence). Trimming left V 4 bases short and J 10 bases short, with 8 bases between. The CDR3 runs to 12 residues. The DNA for the CDR3 is TGTGCCACCAGCACCAGGGAGTCACCCCTCCACTTT. Its protein product is CATSTRESPLHF.

This chain links TRBV11-2 with TRBJ2-7; D unclear. Trimming took off 4 bases at V and 3 bases at J, with 7 bases between the two ends. The CDR3 sequence is 12 residues long. Germline V gene lookup returns CDR1 SGHAT and CDR2 FQNNGV. The CDR3 nucleotides are TGTGCCAGCAGCTCCCAGTTCTACGAGCAGTACTTC. Protein product: CASSSQFYEQYF. The complete variable domain, with remaining parts taken from reference TRBV11-2 and TRBJ2-7, reads EAGVAQSPRYKIIEKRQSVAFWCNPISGHATLYWYQQILGQGPKLLIQFQNNGVVDDSQLPKDRFSAERLKGVDSTLKIQPAKLEDSAVYLCASSSQFYEQYFGPGTRLTVT.

The V and J genes are TRBV7-2 and TRBJ2-7; 11 bases map to TRBD2. The CDR3 has 15 amino acids. The V gene end was trimmed by 1 base and the J gene end by 4 bases; junction bases not matched to a gene: 3. Germline CDR1 reads SGHTA; CDR2 reads FQGNSA. The CDR3 DNA sequence: TGTGCCAGCAGCTTAGGGCCTAGCGGGGGGTACGAGCAGTACTTC. Amino acid sequence: CASSLGPSGGYEQYF.

The genes are TRBV6-6 and TRBJ2-5; D remains unclear. The CDR3 covers 12 residues. V dropped 8 bases and J dropped 3 bases, with 10 bases sitting between them. CDR1 and CDR2 from the germline V gene are MNHNY and SVGAGI (reference sequence). The CDR3, as DNA: TGTGCCAGCGCATCTTGGGAAGAGACCCAGTACTTC. It codes for CASASWEETQYF.

The V call is TRBV7-2, the J call TRBJ2-3; no clear D gene. The CDR3 has 12 residues. The germline V gene has CDR1 SGHTA and CDR2 FQGNSA. V dropped 5 bases and J dropped 0 bases, with 3 bases sitting between them. As DNA, the CDR3 is TGTGCCAGCAGCCCAAGCACAGATACGCAGTATTTT. This encodes CASSPSTDTQYF.

This chain uses TRBV19 with TRBJ1-1; 11 positions match TRBD1. The length of the CDR3 is 13 residues. The germline gives CDR1 LNHDA, CDR2 SQIVND (reference sequence). V shed 7 bases, J shed 3 bases, and the junction held 1 base outside the gene matches. In DNA form, the CDR3 reads TGTGCCAGTAAGGGACAGGGGGACACTGAAGCTTTCTTT. Its protein product is CASKGQGDTEAFF.

V gene TRBV10-3 combines with J gene TRBJ2-2, with 14 bases that match TRBD2. There are 19 residues in the CDR3. The V and J ends lost 0 bases and 5 bases, in that order; junction bases with no gene match: 8. Germline assignment: CDR1 ENHRY and CDR2 SYGVKD. The CDR3 region is CAISESPPGLAGGTGELFF. DNA of the CDR3: TGTGCCATCAGTGAGTCCCCTCCTGGACTAGCGGGAGGAACCGGGGAGCTGTTTTTT.

This clone was seen once. The chain's CDR3 is CASIPRGAYNEQFF. The CDR3 nucleotides are TGTGCCAGCATTCCGCGGGGGGCTTACAATGAGCAGTTCTTC. The V and J genes are TRBV6-5 and TRBJ2-1, with 8 nucleotides matching TRBD2. Trimming removed 7 bases from V and 4 bases from J; junction bases left unmatched: 6. Germline CDR1 and CDR2: MNHEY and SVGAGI. This CDR3 spans 14 amino acids.

V is TRBV5-1 and J is TRBJ2-2; 7 bases are a match to TRBD2. Germline V lookup: CDR1 SGHRS, CDR2 YFSETQ. The CDR3 spans 15 residues. With V trimmed by 7 bases and J by 7 bases, 13 bases remained unmatched. The CDR3 sequence is CASGFGRERNGELFF. CDR3 sequence (DNA): TGCGCCAGCGGGTTCGGGCGGGAGAGAAACGGGGAGCTGTTTTTT.

This chain links TRBV5-1 with TRBJ2-3, with 7 bases aligning to TRBD1. Germline-derived CDR1 and CDR2 are SGHRS and YFSETQ. V lost 0 bases, J lost 1 base, and 2 bases stayed unmatched. The CDR3 runs 15 residues. CDR3 coding DNA: TGCGCCAGCAGCTTGGGACAGGGCCGCACAGATACGCAGTATTTT. Its protein is CASSLGQGRTDTQYF.

Of note for this clone: Germline is not matched at one junction end, which may reflect a read error. The chain joins TRBV7-7 to TRBJ2-5, with a weak D call TRBD2 (5 bases). This CDR3 comprises 15 residues. CDR1 is SSHAT, CDR2 FNYEAQ, per germline (reference sequence). In nucleotides, the CDR3 is TGTGCTAGCAGCTCCGGGAACGAGGTGGGAGAGACCCAGTACTTC. This gives the protein CASSSGNEVGETQYF.

The rearrangement links TRBV11-1 to TRBJ2-5; 9 positions match TRBD2. Germline CDR1 and CDR2: SGHAT and FQDESV (reference sequence). V shed 3 bases, J shed 5 bases, and the junction held 4 bases outside the gene matches. The CDR3 has 14 amino acids. Here the CDR3 DNA reads TGTGCCAGCAGCTTGGGACTAGCTTATGAGACCCAGTACTTC. This gives the protein CASSLGLAYETQYF.

This chain joins TRBV7-2 and TRBJ2-5, with 8 nucleotides matching TRBD1. Trimming took 2 bases from V and 4 from J; bases not matched to a gene: 9. The germline CDR1 and CDR2 sequences are SGHTA and FQGNSA. This CDR3 is built from 16 residues. CDR3 coding DNA: TGTGCCAGCAGCTTATTACCTCCCGGGACAGGAGAGACCCAGTACTTC. This encodes CASSLLPPGTGETQYF.

V usage is TRBV5-4 and J usage is TRBJ2-3; 8 nucleotides match TRBD2. V gave up 0 bases and J gave up 2 bases; unmatched junction bases: 5. This CDR3 has 16 residues. Germline CDR1 SGHNT, CDR2 YYREEE (reference sequence). The CDR3 bases are TGTGCCAGCAGCTTGGGTGAGCGGGGGACCACAGATACGCAGTATTTT. Translating gives CASSLGERGTTDTQYF.

V usage is TRBV2 and J usage is TRBJ1-1; the D is unclear. The V end was cut by 5 bases, the J end by 0 bases, with 7 bases between. This CDR3 region has 13 residues. Germline CDR1 SNHLY, CDR2 FYNNEI. The CDR3 nucleotides read TGTGCCAGCAGTCCCGGGCTGAACACTGAAGCTTTCTTT. Its translation: CASSPGLNTEAFF. The full variable domain, rest sourced from reference TRBV2 and TRBJ1-1, is EPEVTQTPSHQVTQMGQEVILRCVPISNHLYFYWYRQILGQKVEFLVSFYNNEISEKSEIFDDQFSVERPDGSNFTLKIRSTKLEDSAMYFCASSPGLNTEAFFGQGTRLTVV.

The chain carries TRBV27 and TRBJ2-5, with D tentatively TRBD1 or TRBD2 (7 bases each). Trimming took 5 bases from V and 3 from J, leaving 19 bases between them. Germline CDR1 reads MNHEY; CDR2 reads SMNVEV (reference sequence). CDR3 size: 16 residues. CDR3 coding DNA: TGTGCCAGCAGTCGAAACGACAGGGAGGGGGAAGAGACCCAGTACTTC. It encodes CASSRNDREGEETQYF.

J is TRBJ1-4 and V is TRBV19; 7 bases line up with TRBD1. After removal of 8 bases from V and 8 bases from J, the junction contained 14 bases not matched to a gene. The CDR3 sequence is 15 residues long. The germline gives CDR1 LNHDA, CDR2 SQIVND (reference sequence). The CDR3 region has the DNA TGTGCCAGTTCCCGACAGGGTTCAAGTGACGAAAAACTGTTTTTT. Translated, it gives CASSRQGSSDEKLFF. Filled out from reference TRBV19 and TRBJ1-4, the complete variable domain reads DGGITQSPKYLFRKEGQNVTLSCEQNLNHDAMYWYRQDPGQGLRLIYYSQIVNDFQKGDIAEGYSVSREKKESFPLTVTSAQKNPTAFYLCASSRQGSSDEKLFFGSGTQLSVL.

This rearrangement joins TRBV6-5 to TRBJ1-6; D possibly corresponds to TRBD1 (5 bases). The CDR3 consists of 13 residues. CDR1 and CDR2 from the germline V gene are MNHEY and SVGAGI. V dropped 6 bases and J dropped 8 bases, with 11 bases sitting between them. The CDR3 sequence is CASSREGHSPLHF. The CDR3 bases are TGTGCCAGCAGCCGAGAGGGGCATTCACCCCTCCACTTT.

V usage is TRBV28 and J usage is TRBJ1-1; no clear D. CDR3 length equals 15 residues. Germline V gene lookup returns CDR1 MDHEN and CDR2 SYDVKM. V was trimmed by 4 bases and J by 8 bases, leaving 20 bases between them. CDR3: CASSSLSVGPPEAFF. DNA of the CDR3: TGTGCCAGCAGTTCCCTATCGGTCGGGCCCCCCGAAGCTTTCTTT. The whole variable domain, remainder taken from reference TRBV28 and TRBJ1-1, is DVKVTQSSRYLVKRTGEKVFLECVQDMDHENMFWYRQDPGLGLRLIYFSYDVKMKEKGDIPEGYSVSREKKERFSLILESASTNQTSMYLCASSSLSVGPPEAFFGQGTRLTVV.

Comment on this clone: The sample contains more than one DNA sequence encoding this CDR3. The rearrangement links TRBV6-5 to TRBJ1-4, with 7 bases that match TRBD1. CDR1 and CDR2 from the germline V gene are MNHEY and SVGAGI. The CDR3 extends over 13 amino acids. V lost 2 bases to trimming and J lost 6 bases; unmatched junction nucleotides: 0. The CDR3 region is CASSYDRDEKLFF. CDR3 bases: TGTGCCAGCAGTTACGACAGGGATGAAAAACTGTTTTTT.

As concerns this clone: One end of the junction is discordant with germline, which a read error may explain. The CDR3 DNA follows: TGCGCCAGCGGCCAAGAGCCAGGCGGAACCTACGAGCAGTACTTC. Protein product: CASGQEPGGTYEQYF. The chain recombines TRBV4-3 with TRBJ2-7; the D is unclear. CDR1 LGHNA and CDR2 YSLEER come from the germline V gene. The CDR3 runs 15 residues.

V gene TRBV4-1 combines with J gene TRBJ2-1; 16 positions match TRBD2. Per germline, CDR1 MGHRA and CDR2 YSYEKL. With 6 bases clipped from V and 0 bases from J, the junction kept 8 bases outside the gene matches. The CDR3 has 19 amino acids. CDR3 in amino acids: CASRRGTSGGAYSYNEQFF. CDR3 bases: TGCGCCAGCAGACGCGGGACTAGCGGGGGGGCGTACTCCTACAATGAGCAGTTCTTC.

This chain links TRBV25-1 with TRBJ2-3; TRBD1 matches 8 bases. CDR3 length: 17 residues. The J segment lost 0 bases and the V segment lost 6 bases, leaving 11 bases of the junction unmatched. CDR1 and CDR2 (germline): MGHDK, SYGVNS. The CDR3 region has the DNA TGTGCCAGCAGAGGGGACAGGCGATCGTCTAGCACAGATACGCAGTATTTT. It translates to CASRGDRRSSSTDTQYF.

The V call is TRBV28, the J call TRBJ2-1; TRBD2 matches at 8 bases. The ends lost 5 bases at V and 6 bases at J; junction bases unmatched: 15. The CDR3 has 17 amino acids. Germline V gene sequence: CDR1 MDHEN, CDR2 SYDVKM. The CDR3 nucleotides are TGTGCCAGCAGTCCGCACCCAGGGACTAGTGAGCGCAATGAGCAGTTCTTC. Translation gives CASSPHPGTSERNEQFF.

The V call is TRBV4-2, the J call TRBJ1-2; TRBD1 might be the D (6 bases). Germline V lookup: CDR1 LGHNA, CDR2 YNFKEQ. The CDR3 totals 12 residues. Trimming removed 3 bases at V and 4 bases at J, with 6 bases between. CDR3 region: CASSQTGYGYTF. In DNA form, the CDR3 reads TGTGCCAGCAGCCAGACAGGCTATGGCTACACCTTC.